This T cell receptor (beta chain) was obtained from a study of cytomegalovirus exposure and HLA in healthy donors. PCR primers comprised 60 Vbeta and 13 Jbeta primers. Data came from immunoSEQ multiplex PCR; TCRdb stores just in-frame clones and leaves some out. The sample lists some 110,000 clones, approximately 82% occurring once. Study-level findings and limits: In a later analysis, V- and J-gene trimming of beta chains associated with a DCLRE1C missense variant, replicated independently.

Regarding this clone: Its matching antigen is unknown.

The receptor comes from a man aged 25 to 40 in good health and CMV-seropositive. The sample comprised PBMCs.

CDR3 in amino acids: CASSSTKSGGETQYF. In nucleotides, the CDR3 is TGTGCCAGCAGCTCGACCAAAAGCGGGGGAGAGACCCAGTACTTC. This sequence joins TRBV5-4 and TRBJ2-5; 8 bases line up with TRBD2. J was trimmed by 4 bases and V by 3 bases; bases with no gene match: 8. This CDR3 contains 15 residues. Germline assignment: CDR1 SGHNT and CDR2 YYREEE (reference sequence).